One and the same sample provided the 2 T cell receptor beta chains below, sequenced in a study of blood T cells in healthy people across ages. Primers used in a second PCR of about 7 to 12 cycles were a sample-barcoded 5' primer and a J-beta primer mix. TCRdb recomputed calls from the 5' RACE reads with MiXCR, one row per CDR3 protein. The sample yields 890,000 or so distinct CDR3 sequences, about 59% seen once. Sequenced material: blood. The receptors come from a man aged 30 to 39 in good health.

CDR3 protein: CASSPLLGGGYNEQFF. CDR3 nucleotide sequence: TGTGCCAGCAGCCCCCTTTTGGGGGGGGGCTACAATGAGCAGTTCTTC. The chain joins TRBV7-3 to TRBJ2-1; 7 nucleotides match TRBD2. The CDR3 spans 16 residues. After removal of 5 bases from V and 3 bases from J, the junction contained 10 bases not matched to a gene. Looked up from germline, CDR1 is SGHTA and CDR2 is FQGTGA.

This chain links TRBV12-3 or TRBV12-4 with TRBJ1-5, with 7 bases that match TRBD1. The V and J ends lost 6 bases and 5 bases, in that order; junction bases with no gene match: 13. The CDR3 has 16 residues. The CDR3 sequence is CASSPYDREKDQPQHF. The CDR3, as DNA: TGTGCCAGCAGCCCGTACGACAGGGAGAAAGATCAGCCCCAGCATTTT.